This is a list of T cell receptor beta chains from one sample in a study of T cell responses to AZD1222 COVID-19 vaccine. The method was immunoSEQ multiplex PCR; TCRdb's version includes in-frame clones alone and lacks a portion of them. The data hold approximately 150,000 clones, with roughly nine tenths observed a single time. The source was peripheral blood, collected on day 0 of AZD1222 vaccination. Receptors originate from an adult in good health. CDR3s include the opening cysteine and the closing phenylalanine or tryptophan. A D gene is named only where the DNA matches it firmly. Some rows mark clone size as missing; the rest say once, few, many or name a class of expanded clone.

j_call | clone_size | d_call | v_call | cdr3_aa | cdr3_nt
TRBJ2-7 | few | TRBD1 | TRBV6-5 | CASRVGQGAYEQYF | TGTGCCAGCAGGGTGGGACAGGGGGCCTACGAGCAGTACTTC
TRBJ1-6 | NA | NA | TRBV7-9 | CASSGQILHF | TGTGCCAGCAGCGGACAGATCCTCCACTTT
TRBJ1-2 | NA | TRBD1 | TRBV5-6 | CASSRQGGGYTF | TGTGCCAGCAGTCGACAGGGAGGGGGCTACACCTTC
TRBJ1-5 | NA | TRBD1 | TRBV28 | CASRTGGSNQPQHF | TGTGCCAGCAGAACAGGGGGTAGCAATCAGCCCCAGCATTTT
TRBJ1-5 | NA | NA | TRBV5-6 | CASSLYRSNQPQHF | TGTGCCAGCAGCTTGTACAGGAGCAATCAGCCCCAGCATTTT
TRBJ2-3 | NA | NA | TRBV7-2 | CASSLGTPGDTQYF | TGTGCCAGCAGCTTAGGTACGCCCGGGGATACGCAGTATTTT
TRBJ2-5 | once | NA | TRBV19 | CASSDQGARETQYF | TGTGCCAGTAGTGATCAGGGTGCGCGAGAGACCCAGTACTTC
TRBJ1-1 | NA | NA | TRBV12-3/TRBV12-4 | CASSRTGTREAFF | TGTGCCAGCAGTCGCACAGGGACCCGTGAAGCTTTCTTT
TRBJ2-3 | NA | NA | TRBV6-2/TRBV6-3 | CASSYPDTQYF | TGTGCCAGCAGTTACCCAGATACGCAGTATTTT
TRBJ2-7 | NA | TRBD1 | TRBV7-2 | CASEAGDRVDYEQYF | TGTGCCAGCGAGGCCGGGGACAGGGTAGACTACGAGCAGTACTTC
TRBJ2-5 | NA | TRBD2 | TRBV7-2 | CASSLRSGTFQETQYF | TGTGCCAGCAGCTTAAGGAGCGGGACCTTCCAAGAGACCCAGTACTTC
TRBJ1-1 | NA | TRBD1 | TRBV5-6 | CASSLGRGVNVNTEAFF | TGTGCCAGCAGCTTGGGCAGGGGGGTCAATGTGAACACTGAAGCTTTCTTT
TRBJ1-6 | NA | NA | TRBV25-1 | CASRSRVNSPLHF | TGTGCCAGCAGATCCAGGGTTAATTCACCCCTCCACTTT
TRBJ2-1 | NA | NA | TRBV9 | CASSEGLEYNEQFF | TGTGCCAGCAGCGAAGGGCTGGAGTACAATGAGCAGTTCTTC
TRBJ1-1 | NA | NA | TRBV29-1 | CSVRGNGTEAFF | TGCAGCGTTCGGGGGAACGGCACTGAAGCTTTCTTT
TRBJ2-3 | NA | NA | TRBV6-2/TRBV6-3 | CASSYRDSSTDTQYF | TGTGCCAGCAGTTACCGGGACTCCAGCACAGATACGCAGTATTTT
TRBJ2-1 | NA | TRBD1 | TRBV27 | CASSPRQGNEQFF | TGTGCCAGCAGTCCCAGACAGGGCAATGAGCAGTTCTTC
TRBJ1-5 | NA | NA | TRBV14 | CASSLGGGAWPQHF | TGTGCCAGCAGCCTAGGCGGGGGCGCATGGCCCCAGCATTTT
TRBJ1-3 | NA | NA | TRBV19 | CASSTGVSGNTIYF | TGTGCCAGTAGTACAGGCGTCTCTGGAAACACCATATATTTT
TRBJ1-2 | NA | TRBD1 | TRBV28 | CASSITGVYNYGYTF | TGTGCCAGCAGTATAACAGGGGTGTATAACTATGGCTACACCTTC
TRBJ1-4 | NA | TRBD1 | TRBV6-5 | CASRLQGAREKLFF | TGTGCCAGCAGGTTACAGGGGGCGCGTGAAAAACTGTTTTTT
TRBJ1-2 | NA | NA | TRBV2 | CASSVTGYGYTF | TGTGCCAGCAGTGTAACAGGCTATGGCTACACCTTC
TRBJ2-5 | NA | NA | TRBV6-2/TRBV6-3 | CASSSAGQGTETQYF | TGTGCCAGCAGTTCCGCCGGGCAGGGCACAGAGACCCAGTACTTC
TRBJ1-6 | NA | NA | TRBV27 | CASSLLDSNSPLHF | TGTGCCAGCAGTTTATTGGACAGTAATTCACCCCTCCACTTT
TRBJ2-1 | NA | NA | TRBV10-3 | CAIRGGGDNEQFF | TGTGCCATCAGGGGCGGGGGCGACAATGAGCAGTTCTTC
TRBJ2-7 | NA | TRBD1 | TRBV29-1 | CSVEVRQGYEQYF | TGCAGCGTTGAAGTACGACAGGGATACGAGCAGTACTTC
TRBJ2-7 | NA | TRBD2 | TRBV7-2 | CASSFWEGPTPEQYF | TGTGCCAGCAGCTTCTGGGAGGGACCGACTCCCGAGCAGTACTTC
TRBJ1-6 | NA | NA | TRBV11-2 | CASSLDRSPLHF | TGTGCCAGCAGCTTAGACCGCTCACCCCTCCACTTT
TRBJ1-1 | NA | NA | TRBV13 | CASSPRTGNTEAFF | TGTGCCAGCAGCCCTCGGACGGGAAACACTGAAGCTTTCTTT
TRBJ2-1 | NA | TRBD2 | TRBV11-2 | CASSLDFGGGAYEQFF | TGTGCCAGCAGCTTAGATTTTGGCGGGGGGGCCTATGAGCAGTTCTTC
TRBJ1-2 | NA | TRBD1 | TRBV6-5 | CASRETGGNGYTF | TGTGCCAGCAGAGAGACAGGGGGCAATGGCTACACCTTC
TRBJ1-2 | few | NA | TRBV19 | CASSIHQGTDYGYTF | TGTGCCAGTAGTATTCACCAGGGGACTGACTATGGCTACACCTTC
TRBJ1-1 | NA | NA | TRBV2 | CASSEQGMNTEAFF | TGTGCCAGCAGTGAACAGGGGATGAACACTGAAGCTTTCTTT
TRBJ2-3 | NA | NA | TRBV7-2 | CASSLGGVSTDTQYF | TGTGCCAGCAGCTTAGGCGGGGTTAGCACAGATACGCAGTATTTT
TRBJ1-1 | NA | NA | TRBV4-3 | CASSQDLSGKGTEAFF | TGCGCCAGCAGCCAAGATCTGTCGGGGAAAGGCACTGAAGCTTTCTTT
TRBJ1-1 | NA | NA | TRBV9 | CASSVLGAEAFF | TGTGCCAGCAGCGTATTGGGCGCTGAAGCTTTCTTT
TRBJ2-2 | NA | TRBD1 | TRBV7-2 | CASSVGQQNTGELFF | TGTGCCAGCAGCGTGGGACAGCAAAACACCGGGGAGCTGTTTTTT
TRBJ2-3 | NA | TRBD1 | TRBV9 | CASSPGTGVADTQYF | TGTGCCAGCAGCCCAGGGACAGGGGTAGCAGATACGCAGTATTTT
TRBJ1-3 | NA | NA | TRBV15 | CATSRVAGALSSGNTIYF | TGTGCCACCAGCAGAGTGGCAGGGGCTCTCAGCTCTGGAAACACCATATATTTT
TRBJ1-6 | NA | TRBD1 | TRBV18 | CASSLGQGANSPLHF | TGTGCCAGCTCCCTGGGACAGGGGGCGAATTCACCCCTCCACTTT
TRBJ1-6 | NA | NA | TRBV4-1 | CASSQERAGSPLHF | TGCGCCAGCAGCCAAGAAAGGGCTGGGTCACCCCTCCACTTT
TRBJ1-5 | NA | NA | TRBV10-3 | CASQNSNQPQHF | TGTGCCAGCCAAAATAGCAATCAGCCCCAGCATTTT
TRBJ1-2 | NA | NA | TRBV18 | CASSPSSTVYGYTF | TGTGCCAGCTCACCTTCCTCGACAGTCTATGGCTACACCTTC
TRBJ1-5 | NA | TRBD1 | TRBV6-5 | CASSPTGGQDQPQHF | TGTGCCAGCAGTCCTACAGGGGGCCAGGATCAGCCCCAGCATTTT
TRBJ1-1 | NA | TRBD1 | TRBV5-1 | CASSWGQGASDTEAFF | TGCGCCAGCAGCTGGGGACAGGGGGCCTCCGACACTGAAGCTTTCTTT
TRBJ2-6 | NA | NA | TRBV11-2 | CASSPTPGANVLTF | TGTGCCAGCAGCCCGACCCCTGGGGCCAACGTCCTGACTTTC
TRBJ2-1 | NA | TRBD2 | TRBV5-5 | CASSRGLAGSNEQFF | TGTGCCAGCAGCCGGGGACTAGCGGGAAGCAATGAGCAGTTCTTC
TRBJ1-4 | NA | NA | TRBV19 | CASSKQGLAGEKLFF | TGTGCCAGTAGTAAACAGGGTTTGGCGGGTGAAAAACTGTTTTTT
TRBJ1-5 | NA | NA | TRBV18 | CASSPDGLSNQPQHF | TGTGCCAGCTCCCCAGACGGACTCTCCAATCAGCCCCAGCATTTT
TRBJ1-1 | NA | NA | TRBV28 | CASRYVGQSTEAFF | TGTGCCAGCAGGTACGTAGGACAGAGCACTGAAGCTTTCTTT
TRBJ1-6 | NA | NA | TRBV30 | CAWSAGATGPLHF | TGTGCCTGGAGCGCAGGGGCCACCGGACCCCTCCACTTT
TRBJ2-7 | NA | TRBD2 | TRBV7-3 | CASSLTRLAGVYEQYF | TGTGCCAGCAGCTTAACGAGACTAGCGGGAGTCTACGAGCAGTACTTC
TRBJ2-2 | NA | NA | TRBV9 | CASSVIPGELFF | TGTGCCAGCAGCGTAATTCCCGGGGAGCTGTTTTTT
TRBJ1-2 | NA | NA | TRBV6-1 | CASGGTPPNYGYTF | TGTGCCAGCGGCGGGACGCCGCCCAACTATGGCTACACCTTC
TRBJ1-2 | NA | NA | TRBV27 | CASSLRGAYGYTF | TGTGCCAGCAGTTTAAGGGGGGCATATGGCTACACCTTC
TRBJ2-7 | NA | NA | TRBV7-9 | CASSLGAGRSYEQYF | TGTGCCAGCAGCTTAGGCGCGGGCAGGAGTTACGAGCAGTACTTC
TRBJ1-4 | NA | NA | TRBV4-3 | CASSQVVHGYLGKLFF | TGCGCCAGCAGCCAAGTTGTGCACGGATACCTCGGAAAACTGTTTTTT
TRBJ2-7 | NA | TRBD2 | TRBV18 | CASSPPDSGSYEQYF | TGTGCCAGCTCACCACCGGATAGCGGGAGCTACGAGCAGTACTTC
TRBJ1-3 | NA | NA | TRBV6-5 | CASSYSKGNTIYF | TGTGCCAGCAGTTACTCGAAGGGAAACACCATATATTTT
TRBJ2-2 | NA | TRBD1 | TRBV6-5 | CASSWDSPTGELFF | TGTGCCAGCAGTTGGGACAGCCCGACCGGGGAGCTGTTTTTT